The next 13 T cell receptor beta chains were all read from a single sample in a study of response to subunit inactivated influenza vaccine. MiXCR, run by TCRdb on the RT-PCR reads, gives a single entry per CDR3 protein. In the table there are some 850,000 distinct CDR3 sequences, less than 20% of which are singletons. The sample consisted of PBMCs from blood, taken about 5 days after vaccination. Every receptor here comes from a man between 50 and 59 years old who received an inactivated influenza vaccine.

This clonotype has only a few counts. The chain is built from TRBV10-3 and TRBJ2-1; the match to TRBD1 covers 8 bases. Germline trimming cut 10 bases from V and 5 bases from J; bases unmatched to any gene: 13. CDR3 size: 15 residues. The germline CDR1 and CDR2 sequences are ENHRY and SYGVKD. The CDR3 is CATNRDRGANNEQFF. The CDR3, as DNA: TGTGCCACAAACCGAGACAGGGGCGCCAACAATGAGCAGTTCTTC.

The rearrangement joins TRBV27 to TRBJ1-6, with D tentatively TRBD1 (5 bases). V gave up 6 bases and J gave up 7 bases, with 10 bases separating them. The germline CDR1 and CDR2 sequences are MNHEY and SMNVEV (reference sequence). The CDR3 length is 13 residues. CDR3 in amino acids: CASRTQANSPLHF. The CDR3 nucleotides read TGTGCCAGCAGAACACAGGCAAATTCACCCCTCCACTTT.

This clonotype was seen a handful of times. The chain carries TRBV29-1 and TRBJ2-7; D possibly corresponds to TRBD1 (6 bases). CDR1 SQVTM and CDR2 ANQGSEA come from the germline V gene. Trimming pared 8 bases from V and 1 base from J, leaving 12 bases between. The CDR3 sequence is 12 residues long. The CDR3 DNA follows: TGCAGCTTCCAGACAGGATCCTACGAGCAGTACTTC. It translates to CSFQTGSYEQYF.

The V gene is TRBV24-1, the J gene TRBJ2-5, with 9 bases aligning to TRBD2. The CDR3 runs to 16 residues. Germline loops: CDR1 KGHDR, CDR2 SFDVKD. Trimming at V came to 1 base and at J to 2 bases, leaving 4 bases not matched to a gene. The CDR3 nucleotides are TGTGCCACCAGTGATTTTGAGCTAGCGGGACAAGAGACCCAGTACTTC. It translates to CATSDFELAGQETQYF.

CDR3: CASSVLGEVGQETQYF. The CDR3 DNA reads as TGTGCCAGCAGCGTTTTGGGGGAGGTGGGGCAAGAGACCCAGTACTTC. V usage is TRBV9 and J usage is TRBJ2-5, with D possibly being TRBD2 (6 bases). The CDR3 has 16 amino acids. Germline values: CDR1 SGDLS, CDR2 YYNGEE. V lost 2 bases and J 2 bases, leaving 16 bases between the germline ends.

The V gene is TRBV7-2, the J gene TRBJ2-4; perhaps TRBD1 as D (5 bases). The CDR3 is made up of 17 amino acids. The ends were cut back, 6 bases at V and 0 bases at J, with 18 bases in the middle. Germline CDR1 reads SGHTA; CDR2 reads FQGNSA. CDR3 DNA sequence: TGTGCCAGCAGACCCCTGGCAGGGCCTTTAGCCAAAAACATTCAGTACTTC. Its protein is CASRPLAGPLAKNIQYF. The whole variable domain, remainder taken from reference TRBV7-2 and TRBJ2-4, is GAGVSQSPSNKVTEKGKDVELRCDPISGHTALYWYRQSLGQGLEFLIYFQGNSAPDKSGLPSDRFSAERTGGSVSTLTIQRTQQEDSAVYLCASRPLAGPLAKNIQYFGAGTRLSVL.

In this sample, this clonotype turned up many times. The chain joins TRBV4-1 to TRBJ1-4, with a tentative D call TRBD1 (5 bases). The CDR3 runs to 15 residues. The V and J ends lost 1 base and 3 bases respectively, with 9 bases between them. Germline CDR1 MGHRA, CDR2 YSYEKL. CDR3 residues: CASSQGTLSNEKLFF. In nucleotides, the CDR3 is TGCGCCAGCAGCCAAGGGACACTCTCTAATGAAAAACTGTTTTTT.

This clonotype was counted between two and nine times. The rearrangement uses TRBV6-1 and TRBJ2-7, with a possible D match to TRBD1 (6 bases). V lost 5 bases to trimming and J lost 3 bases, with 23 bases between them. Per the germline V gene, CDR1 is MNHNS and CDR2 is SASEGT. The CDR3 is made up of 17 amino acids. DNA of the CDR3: TGTGCCAGCAGTCGATTACGGCGGACAGAGATGGGCTACGAGCAGTACTTC. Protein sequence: CASSRLRRTEMGYEQYF.

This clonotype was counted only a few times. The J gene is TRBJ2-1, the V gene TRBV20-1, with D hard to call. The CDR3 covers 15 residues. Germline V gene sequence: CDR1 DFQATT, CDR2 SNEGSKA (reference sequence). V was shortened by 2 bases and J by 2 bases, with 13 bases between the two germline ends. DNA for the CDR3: TGCAGTGCTAGAATGGTGGCAGGACCCTACAATGAGCAGTTCTTC. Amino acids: CSARMVAGPYNEQFF.

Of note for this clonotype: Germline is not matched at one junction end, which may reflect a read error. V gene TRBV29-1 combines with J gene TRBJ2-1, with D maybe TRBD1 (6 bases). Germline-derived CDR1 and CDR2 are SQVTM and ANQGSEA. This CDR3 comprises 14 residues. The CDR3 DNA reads TGCAGCGTCTGGGACGGGTATCGGGACAATGAGCAGTCCTTC. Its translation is CSVWDGYRDNEQSF.

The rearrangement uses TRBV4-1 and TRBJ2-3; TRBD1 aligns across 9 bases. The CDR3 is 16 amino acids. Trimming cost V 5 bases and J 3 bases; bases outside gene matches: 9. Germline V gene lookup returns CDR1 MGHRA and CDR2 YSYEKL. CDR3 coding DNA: TGCGCCAGCAGCTCACCCAGGACAGGGGCAACAGATACGCAGTATTTT. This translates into CASSSPRTGATDTQYF.

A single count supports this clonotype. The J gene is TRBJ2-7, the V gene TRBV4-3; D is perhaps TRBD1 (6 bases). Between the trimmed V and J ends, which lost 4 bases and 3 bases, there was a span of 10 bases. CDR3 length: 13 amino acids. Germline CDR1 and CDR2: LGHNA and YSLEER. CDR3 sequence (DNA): TGCGCCAGCAGCCCGGGACACCACTACGAGCAGTACTTC. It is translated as CASSPGHHYEQYF.

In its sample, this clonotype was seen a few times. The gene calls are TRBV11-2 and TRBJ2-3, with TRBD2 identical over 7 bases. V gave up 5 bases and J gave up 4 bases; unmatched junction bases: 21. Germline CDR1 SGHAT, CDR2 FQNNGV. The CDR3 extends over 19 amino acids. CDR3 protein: CASSPLGSAGTSRADTQYF. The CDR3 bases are TGTGCCAGCAGCCCCCTAGGATCAGCGGGGACCTCTCGGGCAGATACGCAGTATTTT.